These 26 T cell receptor beta chains came from one sample sequenced in a study of regulatory T cells in long-lasting Graves disease. Indicated time point: newly diagnosed GD, antithyroid drugs for less than 3 months. After RNA was extracted from PBMCs, the TCR library was made from it. Building of the TCR beta libraries involved iRepertoire HTBI primers and Arm-PCR of CDR3 regions. Each CDR3 protein is one row after TCRdb ran MiXCR on the multiplex PCR reads. The table records roughly 520,000 distinct CDR3 sequences, around 11% of them present only once. Separately, the same data were catalogued under a study of T cells in Graves' hyperthyroidism and ophthalmopathy.

The sample here was peripheral blood mononuclear cells (PBMCs), taken at new diagnosis, from a patient treated with antithyroid drugs. All receptors derive from a woman between 25 and 40 years old with Graves disease.

Many counts were recorded for this clonotype. The chain joins TRBV7-2 to TRBJ1-5, with TRBD1 matching over 7 bases. Germline V gene lookup returns CDR1 SGHTA and CDR2 FQGNSA. CDR3 length equals 14 residues. The V segment lost 2 bases and the J segment 6 bases; nucleotides outside the gene matches: 4. CDR3: CASSLQGGFQPQHF. The CDR3 DNA sequence: TGTGCCAGCAGCTTACAAGGGGGCTTTCAGCCCCAGCATTTT. Complete variable domain (other parts from reference TRBV7-2 and TRBJ1-5): GAGVSQSPSNKVTEKGKDVELRCDPISGHTALYWYRQSLGQGLEFLIYFQGNSAPDKSGLPSDRFSAERTGGSVSTLTIQRTQQEDSAVYLCASSLQGGFQPQHFGDGTRLSIL.

The gene calls are TRBV7-3 and TRBJ1-1, with 8 bases matching TRBD1. The V segment lost 5 bases and the J segment 0 bases; nucleotides outside the gene matches: 11. In germline, CDR1 is SGHTA, CDR2 FQGTGA. The CDR3 is made up of 17 amino acids. The CDR3 DNA follows: TGTGCCAGCAGCCCGGGCCGCCTGGGACAGGTGAACACTGAAGCTTTCTTT. As protein: CASSPGRLGQVNTEAFF.

The sample holds many counts of this clonotype. The chain is built from TRBV7-8 and TRBJ1-6; 9 nucleotides agree with TRBD1. V trimming: 4 bases; J trimming: 9 bases; junction bases outside the gene matches: 10. This CDR3 has 16 residues. Germline V CDR1 and CDR2: SGHVS, FQNEAQ. The CDR3 DNA follows: TGTGCCAGCAGCTCACTCCCCACAGGGGGCAGTTCACCCCTCCACTTT. Translation: CASSSLPTGGSSPLHF.

V is TRBV28 and J is TRBJ1-3, with TRBD1 matching over 7 bases. V was pared by 6 bases and J by 0 bases, with 14 bases of the junction left unmatched. The CDR3 spans 18 residues. CDR1 and CDR2 (germline): MDHEN, SYDVKM. CDR3 amino acids: CASSSPQRGRLSGNTIYF. The CDR3 DNA is TGTGCCAGCAGCTCGCCCCAAAGGGGGCGACTCTCTGGAAACACCATATATTTT.

This clonotype showed up many times. This chain links TRBV7-9 with TRBJ1-2, with 8 bases aligning to TRBD1. Germline lookup yields CDR1 SEHNR and CDR2 FQNEAQ (reference sequence). Losses at the gene ends were 5 bases for V and 8 bases for J; bases not matched to a gene: 4. The CDR3 is made up of 12 amino acids. CDR3 in DNA: TGTGCCAGCAGCGACAGGGGAAGAGGCTACACCTTC. It translates to CASSDRGRGYTF.

V gene TRBV6-1 combines with J gene TRBJ1-2, with 8 bases matching TRBD1. The trim removed 6 bases at V and 5 bases at J, leaving 8 bases unmatched. The CDR3 consists of 14 residues. CDR1 is MNHNS and CDR2 is SASEGT in the germline V gene. CDR3 residues: CASRKGGQEYGYTF. DNA of the CDR3: TGTGCCAGCAGAAAAGGGGGACAGGAGTATGGCTACACCTTC.

This clonotype was found many times. V gene TRBV19 combines with J gene TRBJ1-5; a weak D match, TRBD1 (6 bases). Trimming removed 6 bases from V and 5 bases from J, with 17 bases in between. The CDR3 length is 15 residues. Per germline, CDR1 LNHDA and CDR2 SQIVND (reference sequence). As DNA, the CDR3 is TGTGCCAGTAGCCAAACAGGGCGAGATCATCAGCCCCAGCATTTT. It is translated as CASSQTGRDHQPQHF.

This clonotype occurred many times. The chain recombines TRBV7-2 with TRBJ2-3; no clear D gene. Looked up from germline, CDR1 is SGHTA and CDR2 is FQGNSA. Trimming removed 1 base from V and 7 bases from J, with 6 bases in between. CDR3 size: 12 residues. DNA of the CDR3: TGTGCCAGCAGCTTAGTGAGGCATACGCAGTATTTT. Protein product: CASSLVRHTQYF.

This clonotype was picked up many times. The chain is built from TRBV6-2 or TRBV6-3 and TRBJ1-1; 7 nucleotides match TRBD1. Germline lookup yields CDR1 MNHEY and CDR2 SVGEGT. V shed 7 bases and J 10 bases; nucleotides not matched to a gene: 18. The CDR3 is 15 residues long. CDR3: CASTRNGGTGVAAFF. CDR3 DNA sequence: TGTGCCAGCACCCGAAACGGAGGTACAGGGGTTGCAGCTTTCTTT.

The genes are TRBV28 and TRBJ1-5; 7 bases align to TRBD1. The CDR3 is 14 amino acids. J was trimmed by 4 bases and V by 6 bases; bases with no gene match: 6. From germline, CDR1 is MDHEN and CDR2 SYDVKM. The CDR3 spells CASRLNRGNQPQHF. The CDR3 DNA follows: TGTGCCAGCAGGCTAAACAGGGGTAATCAGCCCCAGCATTTT.

Only a few counts were recorded for this clonotype. This rearrangement joins TRBV19 to TRBJ2-5; D tentatively reads TRBD1 or TRBD2 (5 bases each). Trimming left V 8 bases short and J 5 bases short, with 12 bases between. The CDR3 has 12 amino acids. Germline values: CDR1 LNHDA, CDR2 SQIVND (reference sequence). Written as DNA, the CDR3 is TGTGCCAGTGGCATGTGGGGGGAGACCCAGTACTTC. This sequence encodes CASGMWGETQYF.

There are many counts of this clonotype. This chain connects TRBV6-2 or TRBV6-3 to TRBJ1-2; 8 nucleotides agree with TRBD1. The CDR3 length is 16 residues. V shed 6 bases and J 0 bases; nucleotides not matched to a gene: 9. Germline V gene lookup returns CDR1 MNHEY and CDR2 SVGEGT. Here the CDR3 reads CASSATGATSNYGYTF. The DNA of the CDR3 is TGTGCCAGCAGCGCGACAGGGGCCACCTCTAACTATGGCTACACCTTC.

This clonotype was seen repeatedly, ten times or more. V usage is TRBV27 and J usage is TRBJ2-3; TRBD1 aligns across 8 bases. Germline CDR1 reads MNHEY; CDR2 reads SMNVEV (reference sequence). Trimming cost V 1 base and J 4 bases; bases outside gene matches: 4. This CDR3 spans 15 amino acids. CDR3 in DNA: TGTGCCAGCAGTTTATACTGGACAGGGTCAGATACGCAGTATTTT. Amino acid sequence: CASSLYWTGSDTQYF.

The chain links TRBV20-1 to TRBJ2-3; 7 bases line up with TRBD1. The CDR3 consists of 15 residues. Germline loops: CDR1 DFQATT, CDR2 SNEGSKA (reference sequence). The ends lost 2 bases at V and 7 bases at J; junction bases unmatched: 12. The CDR3 sequence: CSARSYTGAPYTQYF. In DNA form, the CDR3 reads TGCAGTGCTAGATCATATACAGGGGCCCCATATACGCAGTATTTT.

This clonotype was seen at least ten times. This CDR3 is CSARDSQDAEGKLFF. The CDR3 region has the DNA TGCAGTGCTAGAGATTCCCAGGACGCCGAGGGAAAACTGTTTTTT. The V and J genes are TRBV20-1 and TRBJ1-4; D is unclear. Trimming removed 0 bases at V and 10 bases at J, with 18 bases between. The CDR3 totals 15 residues. CDR1 and CDR2 (germline): DFQATT, SNEGSKA (reference sequence).

This clonotype was detected a few times. Possible read error: a much larger clone is one base away. The conserved phenylalanine or tryptophan is not found at the CDR3 terminus, so this likely reflects a read error. The chain carries TRBV11-2 and TRBJ2-7; TRBD1 might be the D (6 bases). V shed 5 bases and J shed 5 bases, with 13 bases lying between them. CDR1 and CDR2 from the germline V gene are SGHAT and FQNNGV. This CDR3 has 13 residues. The CDR3 here is CASSTTGWDEQYL. The CDR3 DNA is TGTGCCAGCAGCACGACAGGTTGGGACGAGCAGTACCTC.

This clonotype was seen repeatedly, ten times or more. The genes are TRBV2 and TRBJ2-7, with D unclear. This CDR3 is 12 amino acids long. Germline V gene sequence: CDR1 SNHLY, CDR2 FYNNEI. Trimming removed 5 bases at V and 7 bases at J, with 12 bases between. The DNA of the CDR3 is TGTGCCAGCAGTTCGGTGGGTTGGGAGCAGTACTTC. This encodes CASSSVGWEQYF.

This clonotype was counted only a few times. In DNA form, the CDR3 reads TGTGCCAGTAGTATAGAGGGAGCGGGGGGCGAGCAGTACTTC. This translates into CASSIEGAGGEQYF. The chain joins TRBV19 to TRBJ2-7, with 9 bases aligning to TRBD2. The J segment lost 6 bases and the V segment lost 0 bases, leaving 3 bases of the junction unmatched. Germline CDR1 LNHDA, CDR2 SQIVND (reference sequence). This CDR3 comprises 14 residues.

The V call is TRBV4-1, the J call TRBJ1-5; D remains unclear. The ends were cut back, 4 bases at V and 5 bases at J, with 9 bases in the middle. The V gene's germline CDR1 is MGHRA and CDR2 YSYEKL. The CDR3 runs to 13 residues. This CDR3 reads CASSPEGYQPQHF. CDR3 bases: TGCGCCAGCAGCCCAGAAGGCTATCAGCCCCAGCATTTT.

This clonotype came up a few times. The chain recombines TRBV29-1 with TRBJ2-7, with D maybe TRBD2 (6 bases). Looked up from germline, CDR1 is SQVTM and CDR2 is ANQGSEA. This CDR3 region has 10 residues. Trimming shortened V by 6 bases and J by 9 bases, and 12 bases separated the two germline ends. The CDR3 region is CSVGPGGQYF. The CDR3 nucleotides are TGCAGCGTCGGGCCCGGGGGGCAGTACTTC.

This clonotype was seen at least ten times. For the CDR3, the DNA is TGCAGTGCCAGGGATGGGGCAGGGTACAATCAGCCCCAGCATTTT. Protein product: CSARDGAGYNQPQHF. The J gene is TRBJ1-5, the V gene TRBV20-1; D might be TRBD1 (5 bases). V dropped 6 bases and J dropped 3 bases, with 18 bases sitting between them. There are 15 residues in the CDR3. The germline V gene encodes CDR1 DFQATT and CDR2 SNEGSKA (reference sequence).

This clonotype appeared many times. This chain links TRBV7-9 with TRBJ2-2, with 11 bases matching TRBD2. This CDR3 has 16 amino acids. The germline V gene has CDR1 SEHNR and CDR2 FQNEAQ (reference sequence). With 5 bases clipped from V and 8 bases from J, the junction kept 10 bases outside the gene matches. Here the CDR3 reads CASSPRLAGSSGELFF. CDR3 DNA sequence: TGTGCCAGCAGCCCCCGACTAGCGGGATCGTCGGGGGAGCTGTTTTTT.

Concerning this clonotype: This may come from a read error, since a much larger clone is one base off. This chain connects TRBV30 to TRBJ1-2; the D is unclear. Trimming pared 1 base from V and 2 bases from J, leaving 8 bases between. Germline loops: CDR1 GTSNPN, CDR2 SVGIG (reference sequence). The CDR3 totals 13 residues. The CDR3 protein is CAWSGRRNYGYTF. CDR3 in DNA: TGTGCCTGGAGTGGCAGGAGGAACTATGGCTACACCTTC.

This clonotype was counted between two and nine times. The V gene is TRBV19, the J gene TRBJ2-7; 10 bases are shared with TRBD1. After removal of 5 bases from V and 4 bases from J, the junction contained 11 bases not matched to a gene. Looked up from germline, CDR1 is LNHDA and CDR2 is SQIVND (reference sequence). The CDR3 loop spans 16 amino acids. DNA for the CDR3: TGTGCCAGTAGTTCCCTGGGGACAGGGGATAAATACGAGCAGTACTTC. Amino acid sequence: CASSSLGTGDKYEQYF.

This clonotype was found many times. The chain recombines TRBV27 with TRBJ2-3; 12 nucleotides align to TRBD2. CDR3 length equals 16 residues. V lost 6 bases and J lost 1; bases outside the gene matches: 5. Germline loops: CDR1 MNHEY, CDR2 SMNVEV (reference sequence). CDR3 nucleotides: TGTGCCAGCAGACTAGCGGGAGGACACCGCACAGATACGCAGTATTTT. Amino acid sequence: CASRLAGGHRTDTQYF.

This clonotype was recorded at least ten times. This chain uses TRBV27 with TRBJ2-7, with D hard to call. The CDR3 has 13 residues. Trimming cost V 6 bases and J 3 bases, with 12 bases left between them. CDR1 and CDR2 (germline): MNHEY, SMNVEV (reference sequence). DNA for the CDR3: TGTGCCAGCAGCTTAGGCCGGAACTACGAGCAGTACTTC. Its translation is CASSLGRNYEQYF.